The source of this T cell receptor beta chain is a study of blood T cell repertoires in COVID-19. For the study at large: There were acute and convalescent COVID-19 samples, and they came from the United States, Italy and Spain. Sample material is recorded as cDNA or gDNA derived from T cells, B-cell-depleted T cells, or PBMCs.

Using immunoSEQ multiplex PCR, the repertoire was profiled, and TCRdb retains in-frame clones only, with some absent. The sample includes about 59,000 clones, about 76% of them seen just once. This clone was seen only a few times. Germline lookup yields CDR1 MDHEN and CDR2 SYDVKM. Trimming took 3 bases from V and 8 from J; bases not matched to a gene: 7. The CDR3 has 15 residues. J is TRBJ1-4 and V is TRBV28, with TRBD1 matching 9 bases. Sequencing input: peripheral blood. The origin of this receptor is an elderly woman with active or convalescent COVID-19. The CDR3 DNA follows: TGTGCCAGCAGTTTCCAGGGACAGGGTGGAGAAAAACTGTTTTTT. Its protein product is CASSFQGQGGEKLFF.